This T cell receptor beta chain was sequenced for a study of identical twins. TCRdb itself ran the 5' RACE reads through MiXCR, one entry per CDR3 protein. Of roughly 1.6 million distinct CDR3 sequences listed, about 32% are singletons. This CDR3 is 14 amino acids long. V was shortened by 5 bases and J by 11 bases, with 21 bases between the two germline ends. Germline-derived CDR1 and CDR2 are SEHNR and FQNEAQ (reference sequence). This chain connects TRBV7-9 to TRBJ1-1; D uncertain. The sequenced material came from cord blood. The source of this sequence is a newborn girl in good health. As DNA, the CDR3 is TGTGCCAGCAGCCCAGAGGTACTTTCCCAATGGGCTTTCTTT. Its translation: CASSPEVLSQWAFF. Full variable domain (remainder filled in from reference TRBV7-9 and TRBJ1-1): DTGVSQNPRHKITKRGQNVTFRCDPISEHNRLYWYRQTLGQGPEFLTYFQNEAQLEKSRLLSDRFSAERPKGSFSTLEIQRTEQGDSAMYLCASSPEVLSQWAFFGQGTRLTVV.